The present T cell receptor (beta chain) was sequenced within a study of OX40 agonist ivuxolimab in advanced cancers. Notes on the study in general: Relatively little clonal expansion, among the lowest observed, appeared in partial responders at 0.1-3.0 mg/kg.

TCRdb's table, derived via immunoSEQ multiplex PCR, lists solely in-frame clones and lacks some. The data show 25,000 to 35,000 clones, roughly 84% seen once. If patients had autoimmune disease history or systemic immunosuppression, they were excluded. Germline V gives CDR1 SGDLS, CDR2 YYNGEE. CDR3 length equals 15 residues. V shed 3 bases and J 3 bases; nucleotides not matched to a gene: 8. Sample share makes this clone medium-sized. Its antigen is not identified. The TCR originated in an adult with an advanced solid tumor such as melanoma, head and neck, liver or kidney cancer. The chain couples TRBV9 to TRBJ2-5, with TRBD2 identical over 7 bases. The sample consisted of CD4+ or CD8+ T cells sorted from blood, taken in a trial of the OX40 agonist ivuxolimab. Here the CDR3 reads CASSDPLAAKETQYF. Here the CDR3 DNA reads TGTGCCAGCAGCGACCCCCTAGCGGCCAAAGAGACCCAGTACTTC.